The next 15 T cell receptor beta chains were all read from a single sample in a study of cytomegalovirus exposure and HLA in healthy donors. 13 Jbeta primers and 60 Vbeta primers were used for the PCR. Sequenced by immunoSEQ multiplex PCR; TCRdb stores in-frame clones only, minus some. The data hold roughly 200,000 clones, with about 80% observed a single time. Sequenced input: PBMCs. These TCRs come from a boy aged 5-17 years in good health and CMV-seronegative.

This clone was seen just once. The V gene is TRBV18, the J gene TRBJ1-2; D gene unclear. The V gene lost 6 bases and the J gene lost 5 bases, with 13 bases spanning the gap. The germline V gene has CDR1 KGHSH and CDR2 LQKENI. The CDR3 length is 13 residues. CDR3: CASSPRERYGYTF. In DNA, the CDR3 is TGTGCCAGCTCGCCGAGGGAGAGATATGGCTACACCTTC.

The CDR3 DNA follows: TGCGCCAGCAGCCAAGAGGGACAGCTAGCGTACAATGAGCAGTTCTTC. The encoded protein is CASSQEGQLAYNEQFF. The V and J genes are TRBV4-3 and TRBJ2-1; tentatively, D is TRBD1 (7 bases). Germline assignment: CDR1 LGHNA and CDR2 YSLEER. The CDR3 contains 16 residues. With 0 bases removed from V and 4 bases from J, the gap between germline ends came to 13 bases.

V usage is TRBV4-2 and J usage is TRBJ1-1, with 10 positions matching TRBD1. The CDR3 sequence is 15 residues long. Germline CDR1 LGHNA, CDR2 YNFKEQ. V lost 4 bases, J lost 5 bases, and 7 bases stayed unmatched. DNA of the CDR3: TGTGCCAGCAGCCCTTGGACAGGGGGATCGACTGAAGCTTTCTTT. This encodes CASSPWTGGSTEAFF.

The chain's CDR3 is CASSLGGQRNTEAFF. The CDR3 bases are TGCGCCAGCAGCTTGGGGGGACAGAGGAACACTGAAGCTTTCTTT. The chain uses TRBV5-1 and TRBJ1-1, with 7 bases identical to TRBD1. Germline V gene data show CDR1 as SGHRS and CDR2 as YFSETQ. CDR3 length equals 15 residues. After removal of 0 bases from V and 1 base from J, the junction contained 3 bases not matched to a gene. The whole variable domain, remainder taken from reference TRBV5-1 and TRBJ1-1, is KAGVTQTPRYLIKTRGQQVTLSCSPISGHRSVSWYQQTPGQGLQFLFEYFSETQRNKGNFPGRFSGRQFSNSRSEMNVSTLELGDSALYLCASSLGGQRNTEAFFGQGTRLTVV.

The rearrangement uses TRBV15 and TRBJ2-7; TRBD1 matches at 11 bases. CDR1 is LNHNV, CDR2 YYDKDF, per germline (reference sequence). Losses at the gene ends were 0 bases for V and 5 bases for J; bases not matched to a gene: 12. The CDR3 covers 18 residues. The CDR3 region has the DNA TGTGCCACCAGCAGAGATCCCCATTCCGGGACAGGGGGTGACGAGCAGTACTTC. Its translation is CATSRDPHSGTGGDEQYF.

V and J are TRBV7-6 and TRBJ2-7; D gene unclear. Germline CDR1 is SGHVS and CDR2 is FNYEAQ. CDR3 length: 11 amino acids. V dropped 3 bases and J dropped 6 bases, with 6 bases sitting between them. The CDR3 bases are TGTGCCAGCAGCTTCCGGAGCGAGCAGTACTTC. This sequence encodes CASSFRSEQYF.

The chain is built from TRBV9 and TRBJ2-3, with TRBD2 identical over 13 bases. The CDR3 is made up of 16 amino acids. The V gene end was trimmed by 3 bases and the J gene end by 2 bases; junction bases not matched to a gene: 3. The germline V gene encodes CDR1 SGDLS and CDR2 YYNGEE. CDR3 bases: TGTGCCAGCAGCGCGGGGACTAGCGGGGTCACAGATACGCAGTATTTT. Translating it yields CASSAGTSGVTDTQYF.

This rearrangement joins TRBV10-3 to TRBJ2-2; the D gene is possibly TRBD2 (6 bases). The CDR3 length is 13 residues. With 11 bases removed from V and 3 bases from J, the gap between germline ends came to 13 bases. Germline V gene lookup returns CDR1 ENHRY and CDR2 SYGVKD. The CDR3 DNA reads TGTGCCGCGGGGCGGGATGACACCGGGGAGCTGTTTTTT. Amino acids: CAAGRDDTGELFF.

This chain links TRBV10-3 with TRBJ2-1, with 7 bases matching TRBD1. J lost 4 bases, V lost 0 bases, and 15 bases had no gene match. Germline V gene data show CDR1 as ENHRY and CDR2 as SYGVKD. The CDR3 runs to 19 residues. DNA of the CDR3: TGTGCCATCAGTGAGTCGGATGGTCTTGACAGGGCTTTTTACAATGAGCAGTTCTTC. It codes for CAISESDGLDRAFYNEQFF.

Comment on this clone: One junction end disagrees with the germline gene, perhaps due to a read error. The chain employs TRBV7-9 and TRBJ2-5; 7 bases map to TRBD1. Germline CDR1 SEHNR, CDR2 FQNEAQ (reference sequence). This CDR3 has 14 amino acids. The DNA of the CDR3 is TGTTCCAGCAGCTCGTGGACAGGCCAAGAGACCCAGTACTTC. Its translation is CSSSSWTGQETQYF. Using reference TRBV7-9 and TRBJ2-5 for the parts outside the CDR3, the full variable domain is DTGVSQNPRHKITKRGQNVTFRCDPISEHNRLYWYRQTLGQGPEFLTYFQNEAQLEKSRLLSDRFSAERPKGSFSTLEIQRTEQGDSAMYLCSSSSWTGQETQYFGPGTRLLVL.

V and J are TRBV7-2 and TRBJ2-3; 9 bases align to TRBD2. Germline values: CDR1 SGHTA, CDR2 FQGNSA. V was clipped by 1 base and J by 4 bases; unmatched bases: 3. This CDR3 spans 15 amino acids. CDR3 in DNA: TGTGCCAGCAGCTTAGTAGCGGGAGTATCAGATACGCAGTATTTT. Amino acids: CASSLVAGVSDTQYF. Filled out from reference TRBV7-2 and TRBJ2-3, the complete variable domain reads GAGVSQSPSNKVTEKGKDVELRCDPISGHTALYWYRQSLGQGLEFLIYFQGNSAPDKSGLPSDRFSAERTGGSVSTLTIQRTQQEDSAVYLCASSLVAGVSDTQYFGPGTRLTVL.

The chain joins TRBV6-5 to TRBJ2-5, with TRBD2 matching over 13 bases. This CDR3 comprises 15 residues. Germline trimming cut 4 bases from V and 5 bases from J; bases unmatched to any gene: 4. The germline V gene encodes CDR1 MNHEY and CDR2 SVGAGI. The CDR3 coding sequence is TGTGCCAGCAGTTTAACTAGCGGGGGGGCTGAGACCCAGTACTTC. It codes for CASSLTSGGAETQYF.

Here the CDR3 DNA reads TGCAGCGCCCGGGGGGCTGGGAACACTGAAGCTTTCTTT. The encoded protein is CSARGAGNTEAFF. The V and J genes are TRBV29-1 and TRBJ1-1; weak D call: TRBD1 (6 bases). The V gene's germline CDR1 is SQVTM and CDR2 ANQGSEA. V gave up 7 bases and J gave up 1 base, with 13 bases separating them. The CDR3 has 13 amino acids.

CDR3 residues: CASSLWLLGAGGPTDTQYF. CDR3 sequence (DNA): TGTGCCAGCAGTTTATGGTTGCTCGGGGCGGGGGGGCCCACAGATACGCAGTATTTT. This chain links TRBV28 with TRBJ2-3; 9 bases are shared with TRBD2. Germline trimming cut 0 bases from V and 2 bases from J; bases unmatched to any gene: 12. This CDR3 has 19 amino acids. Germline CDR1 MDHEN, CDR2 SYDVKM.

There are a few counts of this clone. Different DNA sequences within this sample yield the same CDR3. This chain joins TRBV6-6 and TRBJ1-5; 9 bases map to TRBD1. The CDR3 consists of 11 residues. Germline lookup yields CDR1 MNHNY and CDR2 SVGAGI (reference sequence). Trimming at V came to 6 bases and at J to 11 bases, leaving 2 bases not matched to a gene. CDR3 amino acids: CASSDRGAQHF. The CDR3 DNA reads as TGTGCCAGCAGCGACAGGGGGGCCCAGCATTTT.